Listed here are 5 T cell receptor beta chains from one sample, sequenced in a study of T cells after yellow fever vaccination. TCRdb passed the 5' RACE reads through MiXCR, listing each CDR3 protein once. The table lists about 260,000 distinct CDR3 sequences, roughly 3.5% of them singletons. The source was PBMCs, collected 15 days after the yellow fever booster vaccination. Receptors were obtained from a man aged 18 to 35 who received the YFV17D yellow fever vaccine.

This clonotype appeared many times. This chain links TRBV6-5 with TRBJ2-7; TRBD1 aligns across 9 bases. The ends lost 0 bases at V and 3 bases at J; junction bases unmatched: 3. The CDR3 extends over 15 amino acids. CDR1 and CDR2 from the germline V gene are MNHEY and SVGAGI. The CDR3 loop reads CASSYSGTGRYEQYF. The CDR3 nucleotides read TGTGCCAGCAGTTACTCCGGGACAGGGCGCTACGAGCAGTACTTC.

This clonotype has a count of ten or more. This chain links TRBV5-1 with TRBJ2-1, with D possibly being TRBD2 (6 bases). Germline CDR1 and CDR2: SGHRS and YFSETQ. This CDR3 is 15 amino acids long. V dropped 3 bases and J dropped 8 bases, with 18 bases sitting between them. CDR3: CASSYAASWEDEQFF. CDR3 in DNA: TGCGCCAGCAGCTATGCGGCTAGCTGGGAGGATGAGCAGTTCTTC.

This clonotype was counted many times. This rearrangement joins TRBV7-2 to TRBJ2-3; 15 nucleotides align to TRBD2. Looked up from germline, CDR1 is SGHTA and CDR2 is FQGNSA. V gave up 10 bases and J gave up 2 bases; unmatched junction bases: 13. CDR3 size: 18 residues. CDR3 region: CATPGLAGGWSPTDTQYF. CDR3 in DNA: TGTGCCACTCCGGGACTAGCGGGGGGCTGGAGTCCCACAGATACGCAGTATTTT.

The chain links TRBV5-4 to TRBJ1-1; 7 bases are shared with TRBD1. Germline CDR1 SGHNT, CDR2 YYREEE (reference sequence). This CDR3 comprises 14 residues. The trim removed 2 bases at V and 4 bases at J, leaving 5 bases unmatched. CDR3 sequence (DNA): TGTGCCAGCAGCTTTGACAGGGCAGCCACTGAAGCTTTCTTT. This translates into CASSFDRAATEAFF.

This clonotype was detected many times. This chain connects TRBV7-2 to TRBJ2-3, with D possibly called TRBD1 or TRBD2 (5 bases each). CDR3 length equals 18 residues. Germline V gene lookup returns CDR1 SGHTA and CDR2 FQGNSA. The V and J ends lost 5 bases and 14 bases respectively, with 35 bases between them. CDR3 amino acids: CASSPSGEPGTTGPYTYF. The CDR3 DNA reads as TGTGCCAGCAGCCCCTCCGGCGAACCCGGGACGACGGGCCCTTATACGTATTTT. The complete variable domain, with remaining parts taken from reference TRBV7-2 and TRBJ2-3, reads GAGVSQSPSNKVTEKGKDVELRCDPISGHTALYWYRQSLGQGLEFLIYFQGNSAPDKSGLPSDRFSAERTGGSVSTLTIQRTQQEDSAVYLCASSPSGEPGTTGPYTYFGPGTRLTVL.